This T cell receptor beta chain was sequenced during a study of blood T cell repertoires in COVID-19 (dated by TCRdb to about 2020). Regarding the research as a whole: Samples from collaborators originated in the United States, Italy and Spain and spanned both the acute and convalescent phases of COVID-19. The prospective study material was composed of cDNA or gDNA derived from T cells, B-cell-depleted T cells, or PBMCs. The dataset comprised deeply sampled blood TCRbeta repertoires from subjects exposed to, actively infected with, or recovered from COVID-19. The repertoires were made available in a free public database intended to serve as a resource for research on the immune response to SARS-CoV-2. The samples were drawn from the first 160 participants of the ongoing ImmuneRACE study and from over a thousand subjects provided by 6 global collaborators. A de-identified subject ID, COVID-19 status, age in years and sex were almost always included in the sample metadata. Where available, HLA class I and class II types were taken from metadata supplied by the sample provider and were not determined by assay-based typing.

Collaborating institutions collected whole blood in K2EDTA tubes following their own protocols. For TCRbeta analysis, collaborators shipped samples as frozen whole blood, isolated PBMCs, or DNA extracted from either of those sample types. As for this clone: The clone's antigen remains unknown. Base quality data are lacking; no much larger clone is found one base away.

General conclusions and limits of the study: The amount of clinical and demographic metadata varied by source and participant and was provided uncurated.

The immunoSEQ Assay, a bias-controlled multiplex PCR, was used to amplify TCRbeta CDR3 regions from genomic DNA. Per the authors' processing: Nucleated cell counts per sample were estimated from amplification of reference gene primers within the assay. To quantify the absolute abundance of each unique TCRbeta CDR3 rearrangement, sequence reads were collapsed and filtered. For each sample, productive Simpson clonality was calculated as the square root of Simpson's diversity index over productive rearrangements. The table was pulled from immuneACCESS by TCRdb, which kept in-frame rearrangements only. Such tables lose some clones; where checked, under half of the loss comes from unresolved V genes, and the rest has no known cause. From that table come the V and J calls and clone size; the DNA was used to work out D and trimming. In this sample the table shows about 71,000 clones, 90% of which occur a single time. The top ten constitute just over 5% of the sample.

V is pruned by 4 bases and J by 3 bases, leaving 6 bases of the junction without a gene match. Via the germline V gene, CDR1 is SGHAT and CDR2 FQNNGV. Taken from cysteine to phenylalanine, the CDR3 has 16 residues. Only the CDR3 DNA stays, 48 bases, in frame from base 1. This receptor chain uses TRBV11-2 and TRBJ2-7; 13 nucleotides in the junction match TRBD2. The receptor was derived from a woman between 18 and 29 years old with acute or convalescent COVID-19. The sequenced material came from peripheral blood. This receptor has the CDR3 CASSYTGTSGDYEQYF. In nucleotides, the sequence is TGTGCCAGCAGCTACACCGGGACTAGCGGGGACTACGAGCAGTACTTC.